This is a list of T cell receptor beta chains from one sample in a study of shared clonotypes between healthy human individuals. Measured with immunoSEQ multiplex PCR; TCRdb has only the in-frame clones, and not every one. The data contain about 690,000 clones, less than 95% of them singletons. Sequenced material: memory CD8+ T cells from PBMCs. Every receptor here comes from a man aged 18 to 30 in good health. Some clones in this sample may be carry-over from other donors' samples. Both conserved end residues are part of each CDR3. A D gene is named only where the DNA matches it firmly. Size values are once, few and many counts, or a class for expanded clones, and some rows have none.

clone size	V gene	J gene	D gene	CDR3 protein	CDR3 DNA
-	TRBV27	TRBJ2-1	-	CASKPGSGWAHEQFF	TGTGCCAGCAAACCCGGGTCGGGATGGGCCCATGAGCAGTTCTTC
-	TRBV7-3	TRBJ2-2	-	CASSFLGNPAGELFF	TGTGCCAGCAGCTTCCTAGGAAATCCGGCCGGGGAGCTGTTTTTT
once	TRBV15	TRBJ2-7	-	CATSRGGSSSYEQYF	TGTGCCACCAGCAGAGGGGGTAGCTCCTCCTACGAGCAGTACTTC
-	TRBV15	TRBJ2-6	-	CATSRATVAGANVLTF	TGTGCCACCAGCAGAGCGACAGTTGCTGGGGCCAACGTCCTGACTTTC
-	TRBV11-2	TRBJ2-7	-	CASSLGHRPEQYF	TGTGCCAGCAGCTTAGGGCACAGGCCCGAGCAGTACTTC
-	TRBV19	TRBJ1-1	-	CASSRAPARGAEAFF	TGTGCCAGTAGTCGTGCCCCGGCCAGAGGAGCTGAAGCTTTCTTT
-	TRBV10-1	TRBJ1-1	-	CASSEWGDAEAFF	TGCGCCAGCAGTGAGTGGGGGGACGCTGAAGCTTTCTTT
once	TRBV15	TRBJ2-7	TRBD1	CATQGTGSSYEQYF	TGTGCCACACAAGGGACAGGTTCTTCCTACGAGCAGTACTTC
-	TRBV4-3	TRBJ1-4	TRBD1	CASSQDRGQYEKLFF	TGCGCCAGCAGCCAAGACAGGGGGCAGTATGAAAAACTGTTTTTT
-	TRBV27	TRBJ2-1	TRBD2	CASSSLAGGPNEQFF	TGTGCCAGCAGTTCTCTAGCGGGAGGGCCCAATGAGCAGTTCTTC